A single sample is the source of the 5 T cell receptor beta chains below, sequenced in a study of technical replicates of blood from a few donors. The method was immunoSEQ multiplex PCR; TCRdb's version includes in-frame clones alone and lacks a portion of them. Of about 100,000 clones detected, approximately 96% appear once; the ten largest clones hold about 0.21%. The sequencing sample was made of T cells isolated from PBMCs. The receptors stem from a human donor in good health.

This sequence joins TRBV2 and TRBJ1-2; 7 nucleotides agree with TRBD1. This CDR3 is built from 15 residues. The germline V gene encodes CDR1 SNHLY and CDR2 FYNNEI. Trimming removed 7 bases from V and 0 bases from J; junction bases left unmatched: 8. The CDR3 region has the DNA TGTGCCAGCATAGGCCGGGGACAGACTAACTATGGCTACACCTTC. Protein product: CASIGRGQTNYGYTF.

The V and J genes are TRBV11-2 and TRBJ1-5; D remains unclear. Germline V gives CDR1 SGHAT, CDR2 FQNNGV. The CDR3 length is 13 residues. V was trimmed by 5 bases and J by 7 bases, leaving 12 bases between them. The CDR3 is CASSPQGRQPQHF. The CDR3 DNA sequence: TGTGCCAGCAGCCCACAAGGGAGGCAGCCCCAGCATTTT.

The chain employs TRBV29-1 and TRBJ2-7; perhaps TRBD1 as D (5 bases). CDR1 and CDR2 (germline): SQVTM, ANQGSEA. V was clipped by 0 bases and J by 0 bases, with 12 bases between them. The CDR3 loop spans 15 amino acids. CDR3 protein: CSVEEAGSSSYEQYF. The CDR3 nucleotides read TGCAGCGTTGAAGAGGCAGGGTCGTCCTCCTACGAGCAGTACTTC.

This clone was seen only once. The CDR3 reads CASRPDTYFGYTF. DNA of the CDR3: TGTGCCAGCAGGCCCGACACTTACTTTGGCTACACCTTC. V gene TRBV6-5 combines with J gene TRBJ1-2, with no clear D. Per the germline V gene, CDR1 is MNHEY and CDR2 is SVGAGI. This CDR3 is 13 amino acids long. Trimming shortened V by 6 bases and J by 7 bases, and 15 bases separated the two germline ends.

The chain uses TRBV5-1 and TRBJ2-2; TRBD2 is a possible D gene (7 bases). CDR1 SGHRS and CDR2 YFSETQ come from the germline V gene. This CDR3 has 23 amino acids. The germline V and J ends were trimmed by 4 bases and 3 bases, with 37 bases remaining between them. The chain's CDR3 is CASSLYRFGGRSGTIHYTGELFF. The CDR3 coding sequence is TGCGCCAGCAGCCTATACCGGTTCGGGGGCCGGTCCGGGACTATCCACTACACCGGGGAGCTGTTTTTT. The full variable domain, rest sourced from reference TRBV5-1 and TRBJ2-2, is KAGVTQTPRYLIKTRGQQVTLSCSPISGHRSVSWYQQTPGQGLQFLFEYFSETQRNKGNFPGRFSGRQFSNSRSEMNVSTLELGDSALYLCASSLYRFGGRSGTIHYTGELFFGEGSRLTVL.